These 18 T cell receptor beta chains came from one sample sequenced in a study of T cells in localized non-small cell lung cancer. Using immunoSEQ multiplex PCR, the repertoire was profiled, and TCRdb retains in-frame clones only, with some absent. The data contain 14,000 to 15,000 clones, around 85% of them singletons. Material: peripheral blood, obtained before any cancer treatment. The origin of the receptors is a female donor of 60 years or more with stage I squamous cell lung carcinoma.

This chain links TRBV5-1 with TRBJ1-3, with D possibly being TRBD1 (6 bases). This CDR3 spans 15 amino acids. Between the trimmed V and J ends, which lost 4 bases and 3 bases, there was a span of 14 bases. Germline V gene sequence: CDR1 SGHRS, CDR2 YFSETQ. CDR3: CASSEQGRGGNTIYF. The CDR3 DNA reads TGCGCCAGCAGCGAACAGGGAAGGGGTGGAAACACCATATATTTT.

The V gene is TRBV2, the J gene TRBJ2-1, with D uncertain. The CDR3 is 13 residues long. CDR1 SNHLY and CDR2 FYNNEI come from the germline V gene. The V and J ends lost 1 base and 4 bases respectively, with 5 bases between them. The CDR3 protein is CASSEDSYNEQFF. For the CDR3, the DNA is TGTGCCAGCAGTGAAGACTCTTACAATGAGCAGTTCTTC.

The genes are TRBV18 and TRBJ2-5, with D tentatively TRBD1 (5 bases). Trimming stripped 2 bases from V and 8 bases from J, with 12 bases between. CDR3 length: 13 amino acids. Germline V gene sequence: CDR1 KGHSH, CDR2 LQKENI. CDR3 coding DNA: TGTGCCAGCTCACCATCAGGACATGAAACCCAGTACTTC. The encoded protein is CASSPSGHETQYF.

The chain recombines TRBV5-1 with TRBJ2-5, with D perhaps being TRBD1 or TRBD2 (5 bases each). Trimming took 1 base from V and 3 from J, leaving 13 bases between them. CDR3 length equals 15 residues. CDR1 is SGHRS and CDR2 is YFSETQ in the germline V gene. This chain's CDR3 is CASSLNPGREETQYF. The CDR3 nucleotides read TGCGCCAGCAGCTTGAATCCAGGGAGAGAAGAGACCCAGTACTTC. The whole variable domain, filled in from reference TRBV5-1 and TRBJ2-5, reads KAGVTQTPRYLIKTRGQQVTLSCSPISGHRSVSWYQQTPGQGLQFLFEYFSETQRNKGNFPGRFSGRQFSNSRSEMNVSTLELGDSALYLCASSLNPGREETQYFGPGTRLLVL.

This chain joins TRBV4-3 and TRBJ2-1, with 9 bases that match TRBD2. CDR1 is LGHNA, CDR2 YSLEER, per germline. This CDR3 comprises 15 residues. V lost 8 bases to trimming and J lost 0 bases; unmatched junction nucleotides: 5. CDR3 loop: CASAGGTHSYNEQFF. The CDR3 DNA sequence: TGCGCCAGCGCGGGGGGGACTCACTCCTACAATGAGCAGTTCTTC.

This sequence joins TRBV18 and TRBJ1-6; tentatively, D is TRBD1 (5 bases). CDR3 length: 15 residues. V dropped 6 bases and J dropped 7 bases, with 16 bases sitting between them. Per germline, CDR1 KGHSH and CDR2 LQKENI. CDR3 loop: CASSPGGPPNSPLHF. DNA for the CDR3: TGTGCCAGCTCCCCGGGGGGACCACCCAATTCACCCCTCCACTTT.

This chain uses TRBV6-5 with TRBJ2-7; TRBD2 agrees at 8 bases. The junction had 7 bases not matched to a gene; V was cut back by 5 bases and J by 4 bases. Looked up from germline, CDR1 is MNHEY and CDR2 is SVGAGI. This CDR3 is 14 amino acids long. In DNA form, the CDR3 reads TGTGCCAGCAGTGTAAGAGCGGGAGATTACGAGCAGTACTTC. Its protein is CASSVRAGDYEQYF.

This clone has more than one count but fewer than ten. This sequence joins TRBV20-1 and TRBJ2-1; 9 nucleotides align to TRBD2. V gave up 5 bases and J gave up 15 bases; unmatched junction bases: 5. This CDR3 is 10 amino acids long. Germline V gene sequence: CDR1 DFQATT, CDR2 SNEGSKA (reference sequence). CDR3 amino acids: CSAGTSRMFF. Written as DNA, the CDR3 is TGCAGTGCTGGGACTAGCCGGATGTTCTTC.

This clone was seen a handful of times. The chain carries TRBV11-3 and TRBJ2-3, with no clear D. The V gene's germline CDR1 is SGHNT and CDR2 YENEEA. This CDR3 is 13 amino acids long. Between the trimmed V and J ends, which lost 0 bases and 0 bases, there was a span of 1 base. CDR3 coding DNA: TGTGCCAGCAGCTTAGACAGCACAGATACGCAGTATTTT. The encoded protein is CASSLDSTDTQYF.

The chain combines TRBV12-5 with TRBJ2-1; TRBD1 aligns across 8 bases. The germline CDR1 and CDR2 sequences are LGHNT and FRNRAP. This CDR3 is 17 amino acids long. Unmatched junction bases numbered 8, after V lost 0 bases and J lost 4 bases. The DNA for the CDR3 is TGTGCTAGTGGTTTGGTACCGGGACAGGATCAATACAATGAGCAGTTCTTC. Its protein product is CASGLVPGQDQYNEQFF.

For this clone: Other nucleotide sequences in the sample specify the same CDR3. J is TRBJ2-7 and V is TRBV10-2, with D tentatively TRBD1 (5 bases). Per germline, CDR1 WSHSY and CDR2 SAAADI. The CDR3 consists of 14 residues. Trimming took 6 bases from V and 2 from J, leaving 14 bases between them. CDR3 in DNA: TGCGCCAGCAGCCATCCTCCCAGGGCCTACGAGCAGTACTTC. Amino acid sequence: CASSHPPRAYEQYF.

The gene calls are TRBV6-5 and TRBJ1-2; a possible D gene is TRBD1 (6 bases). Looked up from germline, CDR1 is MNHEY and CDR2 is SVGAGI. The CDR3 sequence is 14 residues long. V lost 6 bases and J 2 bases, leaving 13 bases between the germline ends. CDR3 sequence (DNA): TGTGCCAGCAGCCCGGACAGCTGGAACTATGGCTACACCTTC. It yields the protein CASSPDSWNYGYTF.

This clone was counted between two and nine times. J is TRBJ2-1 and V is TRBV5-5; 7 bases line up with TRBD1. CDR3 length: 13 amino acids. Per germline, CDR1 SGHKS and CDR2 YYEKEE (reference sequence). V was clipped by 2 bases and J by 10 bases; unmatched bases: 6. CDR3 in amino acids: CASSFGWGQEQFF. CDR3 DNA: TGTGCCAGCAGCTTTGGGTGGGGACAGGAGCAGTTCTTC.

This chain connects TRBV9 to TRBJ2-7; no firm D call. CDR3 length: 15 amino acids. In germline, CDR1 is SGDLS, CDR2 YYNGEE. V was pared by 0 bases and J by 0 bases, with 10 bases between. The CDR3 region has the DNA TGTGCCAGCAGCGTAGGCTGGGCCGGCTCCTACGAGCAGTACTTC. As protein: CASSVGWAGSYEQYF.

The table lists this clone with a count of one. The chain carries TRBV19 and TRBJ1-2; 8 bases map to TRBD1. The trim removed 11 bases at V and 2 bases at J, leaving 10 bases unmatched. Germline CDR1 and CDR2: LNHDA and SQIVND (reference sequence). The CDR3 is 14 amino acids. CDR3 amino acids: CAVTIGTGNYGYTF. The CDR3 DNA is TGTGCCGTAACTATCGGGACAGGAAACTATGGCTACACCTTC.

This clone came up a few times. The rearrangement uses TRBV4-3 and TRBJ1-5, with D unresolved. The CDR3 sequence is 16 residues long. Per germline, CDR1 LGHNA and CDR2 YSLEER. Trimming took 0 bases from V and 0 from J, leaving 9 bases between them. The CDR3 reads CASSQERAPSNQPQHF. Here the CDR3 DNA reads TGCGCCAGCAGCCAAGAGAGGGCCCCTAGCAATCAGCCCCAGCATTTT.

The J gene is TRBJ1-2, the V gene TRBV30; maybe TRBD1 (5 bases). Looked up from germline, CDR1 is GTSNPN and CDR2 is SVGIG (reference sequence). V was clipped by 4 bases and J by 2 bases, with 11 bases between them. The CDR3 has 13 residues. The CDR3, as DNA: TGTGCCTGGAATGGGGGAGACAACTATGGCTACACCTTC. It codes for CAWNGGDNYGYTF. Filled out from reference TRBV30 and TRBJ1-2, the complete variable domain reads SQTIHQWPATLVQPVGSPLSLECTVEGTSNPNLYWYRQAAGRGLQLLFYSVGIGQISSEVPQNLSASRPQDRQFILSSKKLLLSDSGFYLCAWNGGDNYGYTFGSGTRLTVV.

The V and J genes are TRBV7-2 and TRBJ2-5, with TRBD1 matching 7 bases. This CDR3 region has 15 residues. From germline, CDR1 is SGHTA and CDR2 FQGNSA. With 6 bases clipped from V and 2 bases from J, the junction kept 9 bases outside the gene matches. CDR3 nucleotides: TGTGCCAGCAGACCCACCGGGACAGCGCAAGAGACCCAGTACTTC. Amino acid sequence: CASRPTGTAQETQYF.